This passage covers 24 T cell receptor beta chains from one sample sequenced in a study of blood T cell repertoires in COVID-19. Some clones are missing from TCRdb's copy, which holds only in-frame ones; the method was immunoSEQ multiplex PCR. Among some 500,000 clones listed, less than 90% were seen once. The sample taken for sequencing was peripheral blood. These receptors were collected from a woman in her forties or fifties with COVID-19, enrolled during active disease.

Remarks on this clone: Relative to the germline gene, one junction end is altered; a read error may explain this. This chain's CDR3 is CASRIGLAGPRGGELFF. As DNA, the CDR3 is TGTGCCAGTAGAATAGGACTAGCGGGGCCGCGGGGCGGGGAGCTGTTTTTT. This rearrangement joins TRBV19 to TRBJ2-2; 12 bases are shared with TRBD2. This CDR3 contains 17 residues. Germline V lookup: CDR1 LNHDA, CDR2 SQIVND (reference sequence).

The rearrangement links TRBV6-5 to TRBJ1-3; D is perhaps TRBD1 (6 bases). CDR1 is MNHEY and CDR2 is SVGAGI in the germline V gene. The V end lost 11 bases, the J end lost 9 bases, and 17 bases lay between the germline ends. The length of the CDR3 is 12 residues. The CDR3 bases are TGTGCCGGGGCCGCGGGGGGCGGCACCATATATTTT. As protein: CAGAAGGGTIYF.

This chain links TRBV3-1 (or the pseudogene TRBV3-2) with TRBJ2-1; 8 bases map to TRBD2. The germline V gene encodes CDR1 LGHDT and CDR2 YNNKEL (reference sequence). The CDR3 has 11 amino acids. V was pared by 4 bases and J by 13 bases, with 3 bases of the junction left unmatched. The CDR3 loop reads CASSPGGGQFF. CDR3 DNA: TGTGCCAGCAGCCCCGGGGGGGGCCAGTTCTTC.

This chain links TRBV3-1 (or the pseudogene TRBV3-2) with TRBJ1-2; possible D gene TRBD1, 5 bases. The germline CDR1 and CDR2 sequences are LGHDT and YNNKEL (reference sequence). The CDR3 spans 14 residues. Deletions cut 4 bases from V and 8 bases from J, with 17 bases between. CDR3 coding DNA: TGTGCCAGCAGCCGGTATACGGGGGTAGAAGGCTACACCTTC. This codes for CASSRYTGVEGYTF.

This chain uses TRBV27 with TRBJ2-1, with 10 positions matching TRBD2. The germline CDR1 and CDR2 sequences are MNHEY and SMNVEV (reference sequence). Trimming cost V 5 bases and J 7 bases; bases outside gene matches: 11. The CDR3 totals 16 residues. CDR3 amino acids: CASSNLNSGGQNEQFF. The DNA for the CDR3 is TGTGCCAGCAGTAATCTTAATAGCGGGGGGCAAAATGAGCAGTTCTTC.

The rearrangement uses TRBV10-3 and TRBJ2-5; TRBD1 is a possible D gene (7 bases). Per the germline V gene, CDR1 is ENHRY and CDR2 is SYGVKD. The length of the CDR3 is 16 residues. V was pared by 6 bases and J by 2 bases, with 19 bases between. This chain's CDR3 is CAIREGSLTGQETQYF. In nucleotides, the CDR3 is TGTGCCATCAGGGAGGGCTCCCTGACAGGGCAAGAGACCCAGTACTTC.

In regard to this clone: This sample also contains other DNA sequences that code for the same CDR3. The V call is TRBV6-5, the J call TRBJ1-1; weak D call: TRBD1 (6 bases). Between the trimmed V and J ends, which lost 0 bases and 1 base, there was a span of 9 bases. CDR1 MNHEY and CDR2 SVGAGI come from the germline V gene. This CDR3 region has 15 residues. The CDR3 here is CASSYSRTANTEAFF. For the CDR3, the DNA is TGTGCCAGCAGTTACTCCCGGACAGCGAACACTGAAGCTTTCTTT.

The V gene is TRBV2, the J gene TRBJ1-2; TRBD1 agrees at 8 bases. CDR1 is SNHLY, CDR2 FYNNEI, per germline. V shed 6 bases, J shed 2 bases, and the junction held 2 bases outside the gene matches. This CDR3 spans 13 amino acids. CDR3 nucleotides: TGTGCCAGCAGGAGACAGGGGAACTATGGCTACACCTTC. Protein product: CASRRQGNYGYTF.

This chain links TRBV12-3 or TRBV12-4 with TRBJ2-5, with TRBD1 matching over 9 bases. Unmatched junction bases numbered 1, after V lost 7 bases and J lost 4 bases. This CDR3 has 12 amino acids. DNA of the CDR3: TGTGCCAGCAACAGGGGGCGAGAGACCCAGTACTTC. Translated: CASNRGRETQYF.

The genes are TRBV5-1 and TRBJ2-5; TRBD1 aligns across 9 bases. CDR1 SGHRS and CDR2 YFSETQ come from the germline V gene. V shed 3 bases and J 3 bases; nucleotides not matched to a gene: 3. This CDR3 contains 14 residues. The CDR3, as DNA: TGCGCCAGCAGCTCGTGGACAGGGGAAGAGACCCAGTACTTC. Protein product: CASSSWTGEETQYF.

This clone was counted only a few times. This chain links TRBV19 with TRBJ2-3; unclear D gene. V was clipped by 4 bases and J by 4 bases, with 9 bases between them. The CDR3 sequence is 13 residues long. CDR1 is LNHDA and CDR2 is SQIVND in the germline V gene (reference sequence). The CDR3 sequence is CASSKLAADTQYF. Written as DNA, the CDR3 is TGTGCCAGTAGTAAATTAGCTGCAGATACGCAGTATTTT.

This rearrangement joins TRBV2 to TRBJ1-6, with a weak D call TRBD1 (6 bases). V dropped 5 bases and J dropped 8 bases, with 10 bases sitting between them. This CDR3 is 13 amino acids long. Germline V gene lookup returns CDR1 SNHLY and CDR2 FYNNEI. DNA for the CDR3: TGTGCCAGCAGTACAGGGACGGATTCACCCCTCCACTTT. Residues: CASSTGTDSPLHF.

The rearrangement joins TRBV5-8 to TRBJ2-3, with 8 positions matching TRBD2. Germline CDR1 and CDR2: SGHTS and YDEGEE. With V trimmed by 4 bases and J by 3 bases, 10 bases remained unmatched. The CDR3 is 16 amino acids. In DNA, the CDR3 is TGTGCCAGCAGCCTCGGATACGGGGGGGCGACAGATACGCAGTATTTT. Its protein product is CASSLGYGGATDTQYF.

The chain links TRBV6-5 to TRBJ1-1; 7 bases line up with TRBD1. This CDR3 contains 15 residues. Trimming at V came to 3 bases and at J to 1 base, leaving 5 bases not matched to a gene. Germline CDR1 is MNHEY and CDR2 is SVGAGI. CDR3 sequence (DNA): TGTGCCAGCAGTTATGGGACAGAGACGAACACTGAAGCTTTCTTT. This sequence encodes CASSYGTETNTEAFF.

DNA of the CDR3: TGTGCCAGCAGCTTAGCGCGGGACAGGGACTCTGGGGCCAACGTCCTGACTTTC. This translates into CASSLARDRDSGANVLTF. The chain uses TRBV7-6 and TRBJ2-6, with 9 bases fitting TRBD1. CDR1 is SGHVS and CDR2 is FNYEAQ in the germline V gene. J lost 0 bases, V lost 0 bases, and 3 bases had no gene match. This CDR3 has 18 residues.

V gene TRBV12-5 combines with J gene TRBJ2-5; unclear D gene. Germline V gene sequence: CDR1 LGHNT, CDR2 FRNRAP. The CDR3 runs 12 residues. V was shortened by 5 bases and J by 4 bases, with 8 bases between the two germline ends. The CDR3 nucleotides read TGTGCTAGTGGTGCTAGTGGAGAGACCCAGTACTTC. Residues: CASGASGETQYF. Variable domain in full (rest from reference TRBV12-5 and TRBJ2-5): DARVTQTPRHKVTEMGQEVTMRCQPILGHNTVFWYRQTMMQGLELLAYFRNRAPLDDSGMPKDRFSAEMPDATLATLKIQPSEPRDSAVYFCASGASGETQYFGPGTRLLVL.

This chain links TRBV29-1 with TRBJ1-5, with D possibly being TRBD1 (5 bases). Germline lookup yields CDR1 SQVTM and CDR2 ANQGSEA. Deletions cut 4 bases from V and 1 base from J, with 11 bases between. This CDR3 comprises 14 residues. The CDR3 loop is CSVAGGTSNQPQHF. The CDR3 coding sequence is TGCAGCGTTGCTGGGGGGACGAGCAATCAGCCCCAGCATTTT.

This clone was seen once. J is TRBJ2-7 and V is TRBV28; 7 bases match TRBD1. CDR1 MDHEN and CDR2 SYDVKM come from the germline V gene. Trimming cost V 5 bases and J 3 bases; bases outside gene matches: 7. There are 14 residues in the CDR3. In DNA form, the CDR3 reads TGTGCCAGCAGTCGAACAGGGGCCGACTACGAGCAGTACTTC. This codes for CASSRTGADYEQYF.

The chain links TRBV9 to TRBJ1-2; possibly TRBD1 for D (5 bases). The CDR3 is 14 amino acids. Germline V gene sequence: CDR1 SGDLS, CDR2 YYNGEE. The V and J ends lost 0 bases and 8 bases respectively, with 14 bases between them. The CDR3 spells CASSVAAGRGGYTF. The CDR3 DNA is TGTGCCAGCAGCGTAGCTGCAGGGCGGGGGGGCTACACCTTC.

CDR3 sequence: CASSLSFTGGFSYEQYF. For the CDR3, the DNA is TGTGCCAGCAGCTTAAGTTTTACGGGGGGCTTCTCCTACGAGCAGTACTTC. The V and J genes are TRBV7-6 and TRBJ2-7, with a weak D call TRBD2 (7 bases). Germline lookup yields CDR1 SGHVS and CDR2 FNYEAQ. Trimming removed 2 bases at V and 0 bases at J, with 17 bases between. The CDR3 has 17 amino acids.

This clone was picked up one time. The V and J genes are TRBV7-3 and TRBJ2-3; no reliable D call. Looked up from germline, CDR1 is SGHTA and CDR2 is FQGTGA. V was cut by 5 bases and J by 6 bases, with 9 bases left in between. The CDR3 has 12 amino acids. The CDR3 region is CASSASRDTQYF. DNA for the CDR3: TGTGCCAGCAGCGCTTCGAGGGATACGCAGTATTTT.

The V call is TRBV24-1, the J call TRBJ2-3; a weak D match, TRBD2 (6 bases). The V gene's germline CDR1 is KGHDR and CDR2 SFDVKD. Trimming left V 6 bases short and J 5 bases short, with 14 bases between. The CDR3 sequence is 14 residues long. CDR3 region: CATSFGGLRDTQYF. CDR3 nucleotide sequence: TGTGCCACCAGTTTCGGGGGATTGAGAGATACGCAGTATTTT.

V gene TRBV12-5 combines with J gene TRBJ2-3; D is undetermined. Trimming took 5 bases from V and 6 from J, leaving 9 bases between them. This CDR3 comprises 12 residues. CDR1 and CDR2 from the germline V gene are LGHNT and FRNRAP. The CDR3 region is CASGGSRDTQYF. The CDR3 nucleotides read TGTGCTAGTGGTGGATCCAGGGATACGCAGTATTTT.

This chain joins TRBV28 and TRBJ1-5; 8 nucleotides line up with TRBD1. Germline loops: CDR1 MDHEN, CDR2 SYDVKM. This CDR3 has 17 residues. With 1 base clipped from V and 3 bases from J, the junction kept 8 bases outside the gene matches. CDR3 in DNA: TGTGCCAGCAGTTTATTTGGGCAGGGGGCCGACAATCAGCCCCAGCATTTT. The encoded protein is CASSLFGQGADNQPQHF.